This T cell receptor (beta chain) came from a study of blood T cell repertoires in COVID-19. The wider study: Researchers got acute and convalescent COVID-19 samples from the United States, Italy and Spain. T cells, B-cell-depleted T cells, or PBMCs provided the cDNA or gDNA that served as material.

Clones were sequenced by immunoSEQ multiplex PCR, and TCRdb holds only the in-frame ones, with some missing. This sample has 60,000 to 95,000 clones, with 74% found just once. The sample comprised peripheral blood. The origin of this receptor is a human donor with acute or convalescent COVID-19. The donor label of this sample is uncertain.

CDR3 loop: CASSSSGTTNSPLHF. The DNA of the CDR3 is TGTGCCAGCAGCTCATCCGGGACAACAAATTCACCCCTCCACTTT. The chain joins TRBV7-2 to TRBJ1-6; D possibly corresponds to TRBD1 (6 bases). Germline V gene lookup returns CDR1 SGHTA and CDR2 FQGNSA. There are 15 residues in the CDR3. V dropped 4 bases and J dropped 7 bases, with 14 bases sitting between them.